This record concerns one TCR beta chain sequence. Its target is unknown. Per germline, CDR1 DFQATT and CDR2 SNEGSKA (reference sequence). CDR3 length equals 14 residues. The data stem from a study of blood T cells in healthy people across ages. Study results and caveats: Because sorting was not performed, PBMCs prevented conclusive naive versus antigen-experienced comparison.

Primed by a sample-barcoded 5' primer and a J-beta primer mix, a second PCR proceeded for roughly 6 to 12 cycles. TCRdb used MiXCR to reprocess the 5' RACE reads, holding one entry per CDR3 protein. Of over 500,000 distinct CDR3 sequences in the sample, 52% are singletons; the top ten hold approximately 13%. Sample: blood. The J gene is TRBJ2-5, the V gene TRBV20-1; 10 nucleotides align to TRBD1. Matching the DNA end better, TRBJ2-7 makes the J call doubtful. The sequence derives from a woman older than 75 in good health. The CDR3 DNA sequence: TGCAGTGCCCCCCGACAGGGGGCGAGGTACGAGCAGTACTTC. Its protein product is CSAPRQGARYEQYF.